These T cell receptor beta chains were read from a single sample in a study of T cell responses to AZD1222 COVID-19 vaccine. Sequencing used immunoSEQ multiplex PCR; TCRdb keeps in-frame clones, though not all of them. The repertoire includes 150,000 to 160,000 clones, about 88% of them detected once, and 5.5% to 8.5% sits in the top ten. The sequencing here drew on peripheral blood, taken after recovery from COVID-19. These TCRs come from an adult who had recovered from COVID-19. The CDR3 runs from the conserved cysteine through the conserved F or W. A D gene is named only where the DNA matches it firmly. Where a row states a size, it is once, few, many or the class of an expanded clone; other rows omit it.

j_call: TRBJ1-2; v_call: TRBV7-2; d_call: NA; clone_size: NA; cdr3_aa: CASSVGFNYGYTF; cdr3_nt: TGTGCCAGCAGCGTAGGGTTTAACTATGGCTACACCTTC
j_call: TRBJ2-2; v_call: TRBV9; d_call: NA; clone_size: NA; cdr3_aa: CASSVKLLVGGVPGELFF; cdr3_nt: TGTGCCAGCAGCGTAAAGTTACTCGTCGGGGGAGTCCCCGGGGAGCTGTTTTTT
j_call: TRBJ1-1; v_call: TRBV29-1; d_call: NA; clone_size: NA; cdr3_aa: CSVEGGGSEAEAFF; cdr3_nt: TGCAGCGTTGAGGGGGGAGGGAGCGAGGCTGAAGCTTTCTTT
j_call: TRBJ2-7; v_call: TRBV7-6; d_call: NA; clone_size: NA; cdr3_aa: CASSVFSGIIYEQYF; cdr3_nt: TGTGCCAGCAGCGTATTTTCCGGGATCATCTACGAGCAGTACTTC
j_call: TRBJ2-7; v_call: TRBV5-1; d_call: NA; clone_size: few; cdr3_aa: CASSRRPGESSYEQYF; cdr3_nt: TGCGCCAGCAGCAGGAGGCCAGGGGAGAGCTCCTACGAGCAGTACTTC
j_call: TRBJ2-7; v_call: TRBV5-1; d_call: TRBD2; clone_size: NA; cdr3_aa: CASSLAGSGYEQYF; cdr3_nt: TGCGCCAGCAGCTTAGCGGGAAGTGGCTACGAGCAGTACTTC
j_call: TRBJ2-1; v_call: TRBV27; d_call: TRBD2; clone_size: once; cdr3_aa: CASSLAGGPNEQFF; cdr3_nt: TGTGCCAGCAGTTTAGCGGGAGGGCCCAATGAGCAGTTCTTC
j_call: TRBJ2-7; v_call: TRBV29-1; d_call: NA; clone_size: NA; cdr3_aa: CSVGPLGNEQYF; cdr3_nt: TGCAGCGTTGGGCCCCTAGGAAACGAGCAGTACTTC
j_call: TRBJ2-7; v_call: TRBV5-1; d_call: NA; clone_size: NA; cdr3_aa: CASSPGDGGLAIEQYF; cdr3_nt: TGCGCCAGCAGCCCTGGGGACGGGGGGCTAGCTATCGAGCAGTACTTC
j_call: TRBJ2-7; v_call: TRBV6-5; d_call: TRBD1; clone_size: NA; cdr3_aa: CASRRDSSYEQYF; cdr3_nt: TGTGCCAGCCGACGGGACAGCTCCTACGAGCAGTACTTC
j_call: TRBJ1-3; v_call: TRBV9; d_call: NA; clone_size: NA; cdr3_aa: CASSADEQISGNTIYF; cdr3_nt: TGTGCCAGCAGCGCGGATGAACAGATCTCTGGAAACACCATATATTTT
j_call: TRBJ2-3; v_call: TRBV7-2; d_call: TRBD1; clone_size: NA; cdr3_aa: CASSLFGQGVTDTQYF; cdr3_nt: TGTGCCAGCAGCTTATTCGGACAGGGGGTGACAGATACGCAGTATTTT
j_call: TRBJ2-2; v_call: TRBV19; d_call: NA; clone_size: NA; cdr3_aa: CASSVGTGELFF; cdr3_nt: TGTGCCAGTAGTGTAGGGACCGGGGAGCTGTTTTTT
j_call: TRBJ1-1; v_call: TRBV29-1; d_call: NA; clone_size: NA; cdr3_aa: CSGGGNTEAFF; cdr3_nt: TGCAGCGGCGGGGGTAACACTGAAGCTTTCTTT
j_call: TRBJ1-6; v_call: TRBV5-1; d_call: TRBD1; clone_size: once; cdr3_aa: CASSLTGTGNSPLHF; cdr3_nt: TGCGCCAGCAGCTTGACCGGGACAGGGAATTCACCCCTCCACTTT
j_call: TRBJ2-5; v_call: TRBV9; d_call: TRBD2; clone_size: NA; cdr3_aa: CASSVGGKETQYF; cdr3_nt: TGTGCCAGCAGCGTGGGAGGGAAAGAGACCCAGTACTTC
j_call: TRBJ1-2; v_call: TRBV6-5; d_call: NA; clone_size: NA; cdr3_aa: CASSPGPNYGYTF; cdr3_nt: TGTGCCAGCAGTCCGGGACCTAACTATGGCTACACCTTC
j_call: TRBJ1-5; v_call: TRBV19; d_call: NA; clone_size: NA; cdr3_aa: CASSSQGSSNQPQHF; cdr3_nt: TGTGCCAGTAGTTCCCAGGGGTCTAGCAATCAGCCCCAGCATTTT
j_call: TRBJ1-2; v_call: TRBV29-1; d_call: NA; clone_size: NA; cdr3_aa: CSATGTDRSNYGYTF; cdr3_nt: TGCAGCGCAACAGGAACTGACAGATCTAACTATGGCTACACCTTC
j_call: TRBJ2-5; v_call: TRBV18; d_call: NA; clone_size: NA; cdr3_aa: CASSPTRGPGETQYF; cdr3_nt: TGTGCCAGCTCACCAACACGGGGGCCGGGGGAGACCCAGTACTTC
j_call: TRBJ2-7; v_call: TRBV28; d_call: NA; clone_size: NA; cdr3_aa: CASSLGGSYEQYF; cdr3_nt: TGTGCCAGCAGTTTAGGTGGAAGCTACGAGCAGTACTTC
j_call: TRBJ1-2; v_call: TRBV7-8; d_call: NA; clone_size: NA; cdr3_aa: CASSADVAQESF; cdr3_nt: TGTGCCAGCAGCGCCGACGTCGCGCAAGAGTCCTTC
j_call: TRBJ1-2; v_call: TRBV28; d_call: NA; clone_size: NA; cdr3_aa: CASSPGTLYGYTF; cdr3_nt: TGTGCCAGCAGTCCCGGGACCCTATATGGCTACACCTTC
j_call: TRBJ1-6; v_call: TRBV19; d_call: NA; clone_size: NA; cdr3_aa: CASSSQVPNSPLHF; cdr3_nt: TGTGCCAGTAGTTCACAGGTCCCAAATTCACCCCTCCACTTT
j_call: TRBJ1-3; v_call: TRBV2; d_call: TRBD1; clone_size: NA; cdr3_aa: CASSGDRSNTIYF; cdr3_nt: TGTGCCAGCAGTGGGGACAGAAGCAACACCATATATTTT
j_call: TRBJ1-2; v_call: TRBV3-1/TRBV3-2; d_call: NA; clone_size: few; cdr3_aa: CASSQEGRDLNYGYTF; cdr3_nt: TGTGCCAGCAGCCAAGAGGGGAGGGACTTGAACTATGGCTACACCTTC
j_call: TRBJ1-2; v_call: TRBV27; d_call: NA; clone_size: NA; cdr3_aa: CASSLRSNYGYTF; cdr3_nt: TGTGCCAGCAGTCTGCGATCCAACTATGGCTACACCTTC
j_call: TRBJ2-7; v_call: TRBV7-2; d_call: NA; clone_size: few; cdr3_aa: CASSPRTDALYEQYF; cdr3_nt: TGTGCCAGCAGCCCTCGGACGGATGCTTTATACGAGCAGTACTTC
j_call: TRBJ2-7; v_call: TRBV29-1; d_call: NA; clone_size: NA; cdr3_aa: CSVGRNEVSYEQYF; cdr3_nt: TGCAGCGTTGGCAGGAACGAGGTCTCCTACGAGCAGTACTTC
j_call: TRBJ2-7; v_call: TRBV4-1; d_call: TRBD2; clone_size: NA; cdr3_aa: CASSQDHLAGVPGGIGEQYF; cdr3_nt: TGCGCCAGCAGCCAAGATCACCTAGCGGGAGTACCCGGTGGAATCGGCGAGCAGTACTTC
j_call: TRBJ1-2; v_call: TRBV7-9; d_call: NA; clone_size: NA; cdr3_aa: CASSLPNVGGHPYGYTF; cdr3_nt: TGTGCCAGCAGCTTACCGAACGTGGGGGGACACCCATATGGCTACACCTTC
j_call: TRBJ2-4; v_call: TRBV20-1; d_call: TRBD1; clone_size: NA; cdr3_aa: CSAQTGNIQYF; cdr3_nt: TGCAGTGCCCAGACAGGGAACATTCAGTACTTC
j_call: TRBJ2-1; v_call: TRBV18; d_call: TRBD2; clone_size: many; cdr3_aa: CASSQSGGDNEQFF; cdr3_nt: TGTGCCAGCTCACAGTCGGGAGGGGACAATGAGCAGTTCTTC
j_call: TRBJ2-3; v_call: TRBV4-1; d_call: NA; clone_size: once; cdr3_aa: CASRRTASSTQYF; cdr3_nt: TGCGCCAGCAGGAGGACTGCGTCCAGTACGCAGTATTTT
j_call: TRBJ2-3; v_call: TRBV5-1; d_call: TRBD2; clone_size: NA; cdr3_aa: CASSLFLAGADTQYF; cdr3_nt: TGCGCCAGCAGCTTGTTCCTAGCGGGGGCAGATACGCAGTATTTT
j_call: TRBJ2-7; v_call: TRBV19; d_call: NA; clone_size: NA; cdr3_aa: CASSIIGGGYEQYF; cdr3_nt: TGTGCCAGTAGTATTATCGGGGGCGGCTACGAGCAGTACTTC
j_call: TRBJ1-6; v_call: TRBV2; d_call: NA; clone_size: few; cdr3_aa: CASSRETNSPLHF; cdr3_nt: TGTGCCAGCAGTCGAGAGACTAATTCACCCCTCCACTTT